Presented here are 25 T cell receptor beta chains from one specimen sequenced in a study of blood T cell repertoires in COVID-19. Repertoires were generated with immunoSEQ multiplex PCR, while TCRdb's copy carries only in-frame clones and drops some. This sample has about 210,000 clones, with about 84% found just once. Source material: peripheral blood. These receptor sequences come from a woman of 80 years or more with COVID-19, enrolled during active disease.

DNA of the CDR3: TGTGCCAGCAGCGTAGGTGTTGGGACCATAGCGGGGTCCTACGAGCAGTACTTC. Protein sequence: CASSVGVGTIAGSYEQYF. The rearrangement links TRBV9 to TRBJ2-7; TRBD2 matches 8 bases. V gave up 0 bases and J gave up 1 base; unmatched junction bases: 12. The CDR3 is 18 amino acids. Germline V gene sequence: CDR1 SGDLS, CDR2 YYNGEE.

This chain joins TRBV28 and TRBJ1-1; D is perhaps TRBD1 (5 bases). From germline, CDR1 is MDHEN and CDR2 SYDVKM. The CDR3 extends over 14 amino acids. V gave up 4 bases and J gave up 1 base, with 10 bases separating them. The CDR3 here is CASSSDSTNTEAFF. The CDR3 DNA sequence: TGTGCCAGCAGTTCCGACAGCACGAACACTGAAGCTTTCTTT. The full variable domain, its missing parts supplied by reference TRBV28 and TRBJ1-1, is DVKVTQSSRYLVKRTGEKVFLECVQDMDHENMFWYRQDPGLGLRLIYFSYDVKMKEKGDIPEGYSVSREKKERFSLILESASTNQTSMYLCASSSDSTNTEAFFGQGTRLTVV.

The V gene is TRBV6-5, the J gene TRBJ2-5; D perhaps matches TRBD1 (6 bases). This CDR3 comprises 14 residues. The germline V gene has CDR1 MNHEY and CDR2 SVGAGI. Trimming pared 6 bases from V and 7 bases from J, leaving 18 bases between. In DNA form, the CDR3 reads TGTGCCAGCAGCCCCAGGGGCGGTTTGGGGACCCAGTACTTC. Its translation is CASSPRGGLGTQYF.

With regard to this clone: The junction shows a germline mismatch at one end, possibly a read error. V is TRBV20-1 and J is TRBJ1-2; tentatively, D is TRBD1 (6 bases). The CDR3 extends over 11 amino acids. CDR1 and CDR2 (germline): DFQATT, SNEGSKA (reference sequence). DNA of the CDR3: TGCAGTGCTAGAGATCCTGGGGGCTTGCCCTTC. This sequence encodes CSARDPGGLPF.

The chain recombines TRBV18 with TRBJ1-2; 8 bases are shared with TRBD1. CDR1 is KGHSH, CDR2 LQKENI, per germline. The J segment lost 3 bases and the V segment lost 3 bases, leaving 6 bases of the junction unmatched. This CDR3 region has 15 residues. CDR3 DNA: TGTGCCAGCTCACCTGGACAGGGCGTAGACTATGGCTACACCTTC. Amino acids: CASSPGQGVDYGYTF.

J is TRBJ1-1 and V is TRBV5-4; D is uncertain. Germline CDR1 is SGHNT and CDR2 is YYREEE (reference sequence). This CDR3 contains 15 residues. V lost 0 bases and J lost 7, with 16 bases in between. CDR3 sequence: CASSLGAGWAGEAFF. The CDR3 bases are TGTGCCAGCAGCTTGGGGGCTGGGTGGGCGGGTGAAGCTTTCTTT.

This clone showed up just once. This chain connects TRBV10-3 to TRBJ1-1; 11 bases fit TRBD1. This CDR3 is built from 14 residues. With V trimmed by 4 bases and J by 5 bases, 3 bases remained unmatched. Germline CDR1 and CDR2: ENHRY and SYGVKD. The CDR3 reads CAISGTGGRTEAFF. CDR3 DNA: TGTGCCATCAGTGGGACAGGGGGCAGAACTGAAGCTTTCTTT.

The chain combines TRBV18 with TRBJ1-2; D gene unclear. CDR1 and CDR2 from the germline V gene are KGHSH and LQKENI. Trimming stripped 4 bases from V and 4 bases from J, with 19 bases between. This CDR3 has 16 amino acids. The CDR3 coding sequence is TGTGCCAGCTCACGAGCCTTGCAGGAGGATGGCTATGGCTACACCTTC. This translates into CASSRALQEDGYGYTF.

The V call is TRBV28, the J call TRBJ1-2; D unclear. The germline V gene encodes CDR1 MDHEN and CDR2 SYDVKM. The CDR3 spans 14 residues. The ends were cut back, 0 bases at V and 5 bases at J, with 10 bases in the middle. This CDR3 reads CASSLWAGSYGYTF. The CDR3 DNA follows: TGTGCCAGCAGTTTATGGGCGGGATCGTATGGCTACACCTTC.

V and J are TRBV18 and TRBJ2-1; maybe TRBD2 (6 bases). V lost 4 bases and J lost 13, with 14 bases in between. The germline V gene has CDR1 KGHSH and CDR2 LQKENI. This CDR3 spans 12 amino acids. CDR3 coding DNA: TGTGCCAGCTCACTCCGACTAGAAGGCCAGTTCTTC. As protein: CASSLRLEGQFF.

The chain joins TRBV6-5 to TRBJ1-2; possibly TRBD1 for D (6 bases). Germline V gene data show CDR1 as MNHEY and CDR2 as SVGAGI. With 2 bases removed from V and 4 bases from J, the gap between germline ends came to 11 bases. The CDR3 covers 14 residues. Written as DNA, the CDR3 is TGTGCCAGCAGTTACGGCGGACAGCCCTATGGCTACACCTTC. This gives the protein CASSYGGQPYGYTF.

The V and J genes are TRBV6-5 and TRBJ1-2; perhaps TRBD1 as D (6 bases). The V end was cut by 6 bases, the J end by 6 bases, with 20 bases between. CDR3 length: 15 amino acids. From germline, CDR1 is MNHEY and CDR2 SVGAGI. In nucleotides, the CDR3 is TGTGCCAGCAGGGCCCCCCGGGGGGCGAGGGATGGCTACACCTTC. Translation gives CASRAPRGARDGYTF.

This chain uses TRBV27 with TRBJ2-1, with D unclear. This CDR3 has 12 residues. Trimming removed 6 bases at V and 4 bases at J, with 7 bases between. Germline lookup yields CDR1 MNHEY and CDR2 SMNVEV (reference sequence). CDR3 nucleotide sequence: TGTGCCAGCAGACGCGTGTACAATGAGCAGTTCTTC. Protein: CASRRVYNEQFF.

The chain employs TRBV28 and TRBJ2-7, with 9 bases matching TRBD2. The CDR3 has 16 residues. With V trimmed by 6 bases and J by 0 bases, 9 bases remained unmatched. The germline gives CDR1 MDHEN, CDR2 SYDVKM. The CDR3 here is CASSPLGTSTSYEQYF. DNA of the CDR3: TGTGCCAGCAGCCCCCTAGGGACTAGCACCTCCTACGAGCAGTACTTC.

This clone was observed a few times. The same CDR3 also results from other DNA sequences found in this sample. The chain couples TRBV15 to TRBJ2-7, with D hard to call. Germline V gene data show CDR1 as LNHNV and CDR2 as YYDKDF (reference sequence). V dropped 0 bases and J dropped 3 bases, with 6 bases sitting between them. The CDR3 extends over 13 amino acids. CDR3 residues: CATSRDPGYEQYF. The CDR3 DNA reads as TGTGCCACCAGCAGAGATCCGGGCTACGAGCAGTACTTC. Filled out from reference TRBV15 and TRBJ2-7, the complete variable domain reads DAMVIQNPRYQVTQFGKPVTLSCSQTLNHNVMYWYQQKSSQAPKLLFHYYDKDFNNEADTPDNFQSRRPNTSFCFLDIRSPGLGDTAMYLCATSRDPGYEQYFGPGTRLTVT.

V and J are TRBV2 and TRBJ1-1; 11 bases are shared with TRBD1. The CDR3 runs to 15 residues. V gave up 6 bases and J gave up 6 bases; unmatched junction bases: 9. Germline V gene data show CDR1 as SNHLY and CDR2 as FYNNEI. Here the CDR3 reads CASSFRDRGVAEAFF. The CDR3 DNA follows: TGTGCCAGCAGCTTCCGGGACAGGGGGGTCGCTGAAGCTTTCTTT.

The chain is built from TRBV7-6 and TRBJ1-1; possibly TRBD1 for D (6 bases). The CDR3 loop spans 16 amino acids. Germline-derived CDR1 and CDR2 are SGHVS and FNYEAQ. Trimming left V 5 bases short and J 1 base short, with 17 bases between. The chain's CDR3 is CASSDRRGGANTEAFF. CDR3 bases: TGTGCCAGCAGCGACCGTCGGGGGGGGGCGAACACTGAAGCTTTCTTT.

CDR3 region: CASSFKRESNEKLFF. Here the CDR3 DNA reads TGTGCCAGCAGCTTTAAACGGGAATCTAATGAAAAACTGTTTTTT. The chain is built from TRBV7-9 and TRBJ1-4; the D is unclear. Germline lookup yields CDR1 SEHNR and CDR2 FQNEAQ (reference sequence). The CDR3 runs to 15 residues. V dropped 3 bases and J dropped 3 bases, with 11 bases sitting between them.

This clone was picked up a small number of times. The chain uses TRBV5-1 and TRBJ2-7; 7 bases match TRBD1. The trim removed 3 bases at V and 2 bases at J, leaving 5 bases unmatched. Germline lookup yields CDR1 SGHRS and CDR2 YFSETQ. CDR3 size: 14 residues. CDR3 loop: CASSSRDSAYEQYF. The CDR3 nucleotides read TGCGCCAGCAGCTCCCGGGACAGCGCCTACGAGCAGTACTTC.

The CDR3 DNA sequence: TGTGCCAGCAGCTTAGCCGACAGGGGAGGCTTCGAGCAGTACTTC. Its translation: CASSLADRGGFEQYF. The chain employs TRBV11-2 and TRBJ2-7, with 8 bases identical to TRBD1. The V and J ends lost 1 base and 6 bases, in that order; junction bases with no gene match: 8. Germline loops: CDR1 SGHAT, CDR2 FQNNGV. This CDR3 spans 15 amino acids.

This chain connects TRBV6-1 to TRBJ1-1, with D hard to call. V lost 0 bases, J lost 4 bases, and 12 bases lay in between. CDR1 and CDR2 (germline): MNHNS, SASEGT. The CDR3 extends over 15 amino acids. The CDR3 protein is CASSEALSGSTEAFF. The DNA of the CDR3 is TGTGCCAGCAGTGAAGCCTTATCCGGGTCCACTGAAGCTTTCTTT.

The chain links TRBV9 to TRBJ2-7; 11 bases are shared with TRBD2. Germline CDR1 reads SGDLS; CDR2 reads YYNGEE. V lost 2 bases and J lost 4; bases outside the gene matches: 8. CDR3 length equals 16 residues. Written as DNA, the CDR3 is TGTGCCAGCAGCGTGTCCGGGACTAGCGGCATATACGAGCAGTACTTC. This codes for CASSVSGTSGIYEQYF. Filled out from reference TRBV9 and TRBJ2-7, the complete variable domain reads DSGVTQTPKHLITATGQRVTLRCSPRSGDLSVYWYQQSLDQGLQFLIQYYNGEERAKGNILERFSAQQFPDLHSELNLSSLELGDSALYFCASSVSGTSGIYEQYFGPGTRLTVT.

The V and J genes are TRBV6-5 and TRBJ2-7, with 7 positions matching TRBD1. Losses at the gene ends were 9 bases for V and 4 bases for J; bases not matched to a gene: 6. CDR1 is MNHEY and CDR2 is SVGAGI in the germline V gene. The CDR3 consists of 12 residues. The CDR3 sequence is CASTGDAYEQYF. CDR3 DNA sequence: TGTGCCAGTACAGGGGATGCGTACGAGCAGTACTTC.

The rearrangement links TRBV2 to TRBJ1-2; D may be TRBD1 (5 bases). V lost 2 bases and J lost 13, with 17 bases in between. The CDR3 runs 13 residues. Looked up from germline, CDR1 is SNHLY and CDR2 is FYNNEI. CDR3 DNA sequence: TGTGCCAGCAGTGAAACGCCCTCCGGGGACTCCACCTTC. It translates to CASSETPSGDSTF.

The CDR3 protein is CATSDSAKGTQNEQFF. CDR3 sequence (DNA): TGTGCCACCAGTGATTCAGCCAAAGGGACTCAGAATGAGCAGTTCTTC. J is TRBJ2-1 and V is TRBV24-1; D possibly corresponds to TRBD2 (6 bases). CDR3 length: 16 residues. Germline lookup yields CDR1 KGHDR and CDR2 SFDVKD. V shed 2 bases and J shed 7 bases, with 17 bases lying between them.